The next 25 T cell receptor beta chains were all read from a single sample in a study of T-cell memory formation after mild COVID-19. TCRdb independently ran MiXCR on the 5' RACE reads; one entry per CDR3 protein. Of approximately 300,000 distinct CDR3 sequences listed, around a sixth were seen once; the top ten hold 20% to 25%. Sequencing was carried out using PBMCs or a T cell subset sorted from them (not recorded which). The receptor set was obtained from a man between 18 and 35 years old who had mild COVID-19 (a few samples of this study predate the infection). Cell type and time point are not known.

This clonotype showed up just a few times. The CDR3 bases are TGTGCCAGCAGCTTGGACAGGGTCGTTTACGAGCAGTACTTC. This encodes CASSLDRVVYEQYF. The J gene is TRBJ2-7, the V gene TRBV5-6; the D gene is possibly TRBD1 (6 bases). CDR1 SGHDT and CDR2 YYEEEE come from the germline V gene. V lost 0 bases and J 4 bases, leaving 11 bases between the germline ends. The CDR3 runs 14 residues.

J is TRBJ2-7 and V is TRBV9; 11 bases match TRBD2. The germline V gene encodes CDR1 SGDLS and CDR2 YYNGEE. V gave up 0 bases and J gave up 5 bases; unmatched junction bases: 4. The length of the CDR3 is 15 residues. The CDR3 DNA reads TGTGCCAGCAGCGTAGAAGTAGCGGGGGGGAACGAGCAGTACTTC. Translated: CASSVEVAGGNEQYF.

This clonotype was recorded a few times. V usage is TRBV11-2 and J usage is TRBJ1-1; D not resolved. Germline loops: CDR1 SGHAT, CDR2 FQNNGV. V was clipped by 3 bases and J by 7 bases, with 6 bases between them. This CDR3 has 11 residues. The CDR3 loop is CASSFFNEAFF. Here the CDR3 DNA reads TGTGCCAGCAGCTTTTTCAATGAAGCTTTCTTT.

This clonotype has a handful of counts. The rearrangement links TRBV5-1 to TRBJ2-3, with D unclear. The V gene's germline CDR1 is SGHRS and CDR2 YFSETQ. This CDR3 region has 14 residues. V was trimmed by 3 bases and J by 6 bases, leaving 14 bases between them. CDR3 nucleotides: TGCGCCAGCAGCTCAACTCCAATTCTGGATACGCAGTATTTT. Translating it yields CASSSTPILDTQYF.

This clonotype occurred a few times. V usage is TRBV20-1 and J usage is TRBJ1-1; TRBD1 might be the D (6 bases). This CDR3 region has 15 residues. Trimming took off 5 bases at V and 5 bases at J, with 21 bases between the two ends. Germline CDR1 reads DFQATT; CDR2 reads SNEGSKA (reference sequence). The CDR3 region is CSAPTWNRDETEAFF. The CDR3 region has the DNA TGCAGTGCTCCCACTTGGAACAGGGATGAGACTGAAGCTTTCTTT.

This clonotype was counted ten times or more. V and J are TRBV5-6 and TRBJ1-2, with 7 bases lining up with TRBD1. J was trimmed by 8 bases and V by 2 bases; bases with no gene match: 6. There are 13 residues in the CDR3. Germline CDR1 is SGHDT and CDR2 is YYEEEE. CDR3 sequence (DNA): TGTGCCAGCAGCTTTGACAGGGCAGAGGGCTACACCTTC. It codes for CASSFDRAEGYTF.

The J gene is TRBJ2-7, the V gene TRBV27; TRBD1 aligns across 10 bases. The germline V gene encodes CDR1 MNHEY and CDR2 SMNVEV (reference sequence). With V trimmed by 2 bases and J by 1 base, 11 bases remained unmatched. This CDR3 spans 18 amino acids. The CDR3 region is CASSLLTGTGAFSYEQYF. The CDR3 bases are TGTGCCAGCAGTTTACTAACCGGGACAGGGGCGTTTTCCTACGAGCAGTACTTC.

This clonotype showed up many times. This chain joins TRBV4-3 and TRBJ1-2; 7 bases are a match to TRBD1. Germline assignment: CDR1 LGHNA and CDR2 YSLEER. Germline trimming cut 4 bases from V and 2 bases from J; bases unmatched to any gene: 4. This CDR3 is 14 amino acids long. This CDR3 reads CASSPQGLNYGYTF. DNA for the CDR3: TGCGCCAGCAGCCCACAGGGGTTGAACTATGGCTACACCTTC.

The chain's CDR3 is CASRQSGLTDTQYF. CDR3 in DNA: TGTGCCAGCAGACAAAGCGGGCTCACAGATACGCAGTATTTT. The chain links TRBV6-2 or TRBV6-3 to TRBJ2-3; perhaps TRBD2 as D (6 bases). V was trimmed by 6 bases and J by 2 bases, leaving 12 bases between them. This CDR3 has 14 amino acids. Germline values: CDR1 MNHEY, CDR2 SVGEGT.

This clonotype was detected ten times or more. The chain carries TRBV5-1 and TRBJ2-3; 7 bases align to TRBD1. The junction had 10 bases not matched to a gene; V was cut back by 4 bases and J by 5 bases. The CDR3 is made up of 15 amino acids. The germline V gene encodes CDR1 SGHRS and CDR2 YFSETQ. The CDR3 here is CASSELQGTIDTQYF. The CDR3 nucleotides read TGCGCCAGCAGCGAGCTACAGGGGACGATAGATACGCAGTATTTT.

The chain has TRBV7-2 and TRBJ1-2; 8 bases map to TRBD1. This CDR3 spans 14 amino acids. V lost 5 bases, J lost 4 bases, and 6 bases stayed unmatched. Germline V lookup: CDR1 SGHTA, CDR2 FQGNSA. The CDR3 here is CASSKQGEGYGYTF. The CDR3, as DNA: TGTGCCAGCAGCAAACAGGGGGAAGGCTATGGCTACACCTTC.

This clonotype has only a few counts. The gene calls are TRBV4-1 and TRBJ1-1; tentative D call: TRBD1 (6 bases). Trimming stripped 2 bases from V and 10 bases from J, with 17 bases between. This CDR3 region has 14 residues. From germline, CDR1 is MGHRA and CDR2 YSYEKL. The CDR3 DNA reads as TGCGCCAGCAGCCAATGGCCACGGGGGCTGGGAGCTTTCTTT. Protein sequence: CASSQWPRGLGAFF.

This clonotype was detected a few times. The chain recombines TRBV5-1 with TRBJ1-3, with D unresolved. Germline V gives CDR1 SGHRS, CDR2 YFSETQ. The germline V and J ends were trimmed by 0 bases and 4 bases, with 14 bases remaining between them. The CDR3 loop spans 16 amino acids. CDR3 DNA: TGCGCCAGCAGCTTGGCCCCGGGGTCTAGGGGAAACACCATATATTTT. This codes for CASSLAPGSRGNTIYF.

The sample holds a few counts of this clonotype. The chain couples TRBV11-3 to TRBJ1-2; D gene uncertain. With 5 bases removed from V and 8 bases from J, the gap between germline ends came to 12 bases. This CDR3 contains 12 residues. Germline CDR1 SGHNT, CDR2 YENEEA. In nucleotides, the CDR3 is TGTGCCAGCAGCCACCAATCCGGGGGCTACACCTTC. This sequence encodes CASSHQSGGYTF.

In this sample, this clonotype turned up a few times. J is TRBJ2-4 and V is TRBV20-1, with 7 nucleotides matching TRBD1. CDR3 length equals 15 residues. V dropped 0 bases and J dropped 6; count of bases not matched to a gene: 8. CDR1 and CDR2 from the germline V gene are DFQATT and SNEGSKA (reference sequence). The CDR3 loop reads CSARDMTGSSNIQYF. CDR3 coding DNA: TGCAGTGCTAGAGACATGACAGGGTCTTCAAACATTCAGTACTTC.

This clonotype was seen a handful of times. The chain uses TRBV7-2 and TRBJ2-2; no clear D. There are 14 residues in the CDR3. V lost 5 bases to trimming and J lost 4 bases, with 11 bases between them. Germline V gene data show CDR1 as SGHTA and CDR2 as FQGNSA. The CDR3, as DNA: TGTGCCAGCAGCATCTCGGCCTCCACCGGGGAGCTGTTTTTT. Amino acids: CASSISASTGELFF.

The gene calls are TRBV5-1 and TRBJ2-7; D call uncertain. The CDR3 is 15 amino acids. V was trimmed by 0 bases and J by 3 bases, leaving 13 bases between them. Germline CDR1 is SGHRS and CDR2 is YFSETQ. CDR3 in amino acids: CASSLAPGVHYEQYF. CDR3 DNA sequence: TGCGCCAGCAGCTTGGCACCAGGAGTTCACTACGAGCAGTACTTC.

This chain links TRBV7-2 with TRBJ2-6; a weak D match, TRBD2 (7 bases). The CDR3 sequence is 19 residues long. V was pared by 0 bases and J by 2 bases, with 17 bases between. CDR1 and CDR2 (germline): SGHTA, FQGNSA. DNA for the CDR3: TGTGCCAGCAGCTTAGCGTTGGGGGGGCTTAACGCTGGGGCCAACGTCCTGACTTTC. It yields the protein CASSLALGGLNAGANVLTF.

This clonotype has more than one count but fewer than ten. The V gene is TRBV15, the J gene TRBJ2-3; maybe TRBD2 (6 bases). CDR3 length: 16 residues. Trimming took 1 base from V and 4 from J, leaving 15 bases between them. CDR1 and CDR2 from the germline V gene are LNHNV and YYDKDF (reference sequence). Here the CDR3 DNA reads TGTGCCACCAGCAGAGCACCAGCGGGCCTCTCAGATACGCAGTATTTT. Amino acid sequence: CATSRAPAGLSDTQYF.

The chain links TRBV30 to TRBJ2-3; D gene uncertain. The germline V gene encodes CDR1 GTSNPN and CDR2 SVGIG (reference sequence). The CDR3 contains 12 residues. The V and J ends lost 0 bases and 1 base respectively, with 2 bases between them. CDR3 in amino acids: CAWSVGTDTQYF. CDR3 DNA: TGTGCCTGGAGTGTGGGCACAGATACGCAGTATTTT.

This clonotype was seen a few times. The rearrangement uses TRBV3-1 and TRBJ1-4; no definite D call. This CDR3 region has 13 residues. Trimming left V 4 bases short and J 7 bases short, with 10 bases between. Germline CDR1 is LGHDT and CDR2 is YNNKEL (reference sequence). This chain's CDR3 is CASSRDWTEKLFF. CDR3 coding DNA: TGTGCCAGCAGCCGAGATTGGACTGAAAAACTGTTTTTT.

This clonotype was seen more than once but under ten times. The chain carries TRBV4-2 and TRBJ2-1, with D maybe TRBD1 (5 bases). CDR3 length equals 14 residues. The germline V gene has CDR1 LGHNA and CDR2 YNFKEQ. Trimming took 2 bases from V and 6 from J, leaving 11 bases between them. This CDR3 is CASSQSETANEQFF. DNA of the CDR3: TGTGCCAGCAGCCAAAGCGAGACAGCCAATGAGCAGTTCTTC.

CDR3 nucleotides: TGTGCCAGCAGCTTAACCGGGGATCGCACAGATACGCAGTATTTT. As protein: CASSLTGDRTDTQYF. The chain joins TRBV7-9 to TRBJ2-3; perhaps TRBD2 as D (5 bases). Per germline, CDR1 SEHNR and CDR2 FQNEAQ (reference sequence). The V and J ends lost 2 bases and 1 base respectively, with 10 bases between them. The CDR3 has 15 amino acids.

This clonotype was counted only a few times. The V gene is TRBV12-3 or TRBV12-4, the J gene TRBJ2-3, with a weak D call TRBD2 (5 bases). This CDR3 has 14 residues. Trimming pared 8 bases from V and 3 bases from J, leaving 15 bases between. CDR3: CASLPEESTDTQYF. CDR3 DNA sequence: TGTGCCAGCCTCCCGGAGGAGTCGACAGATACGCAGTATTTT.

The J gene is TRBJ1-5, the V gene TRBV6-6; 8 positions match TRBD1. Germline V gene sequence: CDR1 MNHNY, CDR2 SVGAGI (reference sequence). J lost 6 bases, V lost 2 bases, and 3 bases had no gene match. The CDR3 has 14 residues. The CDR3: CASSYPDRGQPQHF. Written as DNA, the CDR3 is TGTGCCAGCAGTTACCCTGACAGGGGTCAGCCCCAGCATTTT.